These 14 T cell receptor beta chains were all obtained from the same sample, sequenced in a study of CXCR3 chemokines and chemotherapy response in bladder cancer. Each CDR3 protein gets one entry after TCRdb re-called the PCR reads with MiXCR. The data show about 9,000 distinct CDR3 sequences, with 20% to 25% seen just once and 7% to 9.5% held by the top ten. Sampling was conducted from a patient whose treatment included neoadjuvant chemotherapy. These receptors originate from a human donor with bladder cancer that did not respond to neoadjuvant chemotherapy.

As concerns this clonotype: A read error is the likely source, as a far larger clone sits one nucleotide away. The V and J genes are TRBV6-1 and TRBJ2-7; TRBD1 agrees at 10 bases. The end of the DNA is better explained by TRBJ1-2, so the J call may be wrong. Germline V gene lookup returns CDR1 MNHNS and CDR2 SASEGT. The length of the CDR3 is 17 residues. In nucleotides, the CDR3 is TGTGCCAGCAATTCCCGACAGGGGGCCCGTGGGGGCTATGTCTACACCTTC. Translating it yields CASNSRQGARGGYVYTF.

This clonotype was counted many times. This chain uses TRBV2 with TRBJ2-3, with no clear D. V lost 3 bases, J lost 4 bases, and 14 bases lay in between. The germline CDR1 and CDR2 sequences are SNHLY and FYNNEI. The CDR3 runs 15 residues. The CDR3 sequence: CASSENSPGPDTQYF. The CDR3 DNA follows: TGTGCCAGCAGTGAGAACTCTCCAGGACCAGATACGCAGTATTTT. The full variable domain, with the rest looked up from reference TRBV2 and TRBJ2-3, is EPEVTQTPSHQVTQMGQEVILRCVPISNHLYFYWYRQILGQKVEFLVSFYNNEISEKSEIFDDQFSVERPDGSNFTLKIRSTKLEDSAMYFCASSENSPGPDTQYFGPGTRLTVL.

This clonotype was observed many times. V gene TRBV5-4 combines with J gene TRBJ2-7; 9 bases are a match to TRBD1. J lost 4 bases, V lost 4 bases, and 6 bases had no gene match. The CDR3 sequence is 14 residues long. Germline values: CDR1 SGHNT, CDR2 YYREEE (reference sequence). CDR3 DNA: TGTGCCAGCAGCCCGGACAGGGGTCGATACGAGCAGTACTTC. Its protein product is CASSPDRGRYEQYF. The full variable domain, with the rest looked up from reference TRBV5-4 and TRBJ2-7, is ETGVTQSPTHLIKTRGQQVTLRCSSQSGHNTVSWYQQALGQGPQFIFQYYREEENGRGNFPPRFSGLQFPNYSSELNVNALELDDSALYLCASSPDRGRYEQYFGPGTRLTVT.

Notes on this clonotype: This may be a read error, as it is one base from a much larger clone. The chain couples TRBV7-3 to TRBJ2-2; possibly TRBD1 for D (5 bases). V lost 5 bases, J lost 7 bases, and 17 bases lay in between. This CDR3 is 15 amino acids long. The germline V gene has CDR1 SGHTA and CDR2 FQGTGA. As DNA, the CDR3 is TGTGCCAGCAGCGGAACGGTGGGGCTCGGCGGGGAGCTGTTTTTT. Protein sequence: CASSGTVGLGGELFF. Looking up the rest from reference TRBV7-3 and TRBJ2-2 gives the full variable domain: GAGVSQTPSNKVTEKGKYVELRCDPISGHTALYWYRQSLGQGPEFLIYFQGTGAADDSGLPNDRFFAVRPEGSVSTLKIQRTERGDSAVYLCASSGTVGLGGELFFGEGSRLTVL.

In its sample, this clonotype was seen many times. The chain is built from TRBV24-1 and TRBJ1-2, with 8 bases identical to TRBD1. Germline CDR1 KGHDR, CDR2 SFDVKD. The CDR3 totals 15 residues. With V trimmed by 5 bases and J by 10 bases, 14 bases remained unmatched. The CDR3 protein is CATSGGGHRQGTYTF. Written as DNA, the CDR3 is TGTGCCACCAGTGGGGGGGGACATCGACAGGGGACCTACACCTTC.

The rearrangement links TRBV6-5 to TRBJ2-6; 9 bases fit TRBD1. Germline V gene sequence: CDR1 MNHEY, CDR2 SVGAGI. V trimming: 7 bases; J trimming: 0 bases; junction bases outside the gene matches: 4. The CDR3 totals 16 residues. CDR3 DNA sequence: TGTGCCAGCAAGGTGGGACAGGGCTCTGGGGCCAACGTCCTGACTTTC. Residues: CASKVGQGSGANVLTF.

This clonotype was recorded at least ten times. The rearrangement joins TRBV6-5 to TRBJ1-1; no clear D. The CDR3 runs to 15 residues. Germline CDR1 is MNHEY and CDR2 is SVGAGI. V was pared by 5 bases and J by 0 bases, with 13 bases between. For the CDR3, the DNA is TGTGCCAGCAGTCCCCGGGCAGATGTGAACACTGAAGCTTTCTTT. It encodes CASSPRADVNTEAFF.

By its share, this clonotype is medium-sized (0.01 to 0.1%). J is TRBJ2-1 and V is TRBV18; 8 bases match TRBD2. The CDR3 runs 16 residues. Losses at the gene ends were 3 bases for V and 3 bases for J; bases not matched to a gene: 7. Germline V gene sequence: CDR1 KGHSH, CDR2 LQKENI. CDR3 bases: TGTGCCAGCTCACCCTCCGGGCTAGCGGGCTACAATGAGCAGTTCTTC. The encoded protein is CASSPSGLAGYNEQFF.

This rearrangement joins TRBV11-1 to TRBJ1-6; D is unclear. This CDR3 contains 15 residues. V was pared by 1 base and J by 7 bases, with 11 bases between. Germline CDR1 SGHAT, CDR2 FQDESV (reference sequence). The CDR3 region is CASSLDFMENSPLHF. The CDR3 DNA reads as TGTGCCAGCAGCTTAGATTTCATGGAGAATTCACCCCTCCACTTT.

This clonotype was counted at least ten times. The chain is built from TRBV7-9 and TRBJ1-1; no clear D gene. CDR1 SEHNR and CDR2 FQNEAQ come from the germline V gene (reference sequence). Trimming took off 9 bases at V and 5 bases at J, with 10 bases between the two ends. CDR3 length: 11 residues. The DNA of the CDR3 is TGTGCCAGTAGTGGGGAGACTGAAGCTTTCTTT. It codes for CASSGETEAFF.

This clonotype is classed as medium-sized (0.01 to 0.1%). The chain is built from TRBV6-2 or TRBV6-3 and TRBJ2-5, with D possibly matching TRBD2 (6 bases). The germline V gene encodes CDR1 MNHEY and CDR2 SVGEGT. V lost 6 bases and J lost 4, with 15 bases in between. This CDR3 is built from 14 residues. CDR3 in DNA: TGTGCCAGCAGGTCTGGGGGGAGCGGAGAGACCCAGTACTTC. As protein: CASRSGGSGETQYF.

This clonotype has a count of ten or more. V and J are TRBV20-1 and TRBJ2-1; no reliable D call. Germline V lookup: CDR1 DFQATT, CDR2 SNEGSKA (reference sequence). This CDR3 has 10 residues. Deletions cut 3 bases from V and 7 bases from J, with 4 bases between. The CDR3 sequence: CSASSNEQFF. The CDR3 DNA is TGCAGTGCTAGTTCAAATGAGCAGTTCTTC.

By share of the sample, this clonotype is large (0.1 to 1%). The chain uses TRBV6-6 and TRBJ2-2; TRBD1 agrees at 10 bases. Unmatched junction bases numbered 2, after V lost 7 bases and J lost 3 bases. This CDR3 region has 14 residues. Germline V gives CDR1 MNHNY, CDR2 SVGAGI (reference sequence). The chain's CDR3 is CASKTGGDTGELFF. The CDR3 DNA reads TGTGCCAGCAAGACAGGGGGCGACACCGGGGAGCTGTTTTTT.

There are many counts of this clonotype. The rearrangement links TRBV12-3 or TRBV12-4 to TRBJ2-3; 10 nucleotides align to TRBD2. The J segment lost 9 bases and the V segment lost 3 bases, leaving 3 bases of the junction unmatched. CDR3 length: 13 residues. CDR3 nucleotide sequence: TGTGCCAGCAGTTTTAGCGGGGGGAAAACGCAGTATTTT. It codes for CASSFSGGKTQYF.